Listed below are T cell receptor beta chains from one sample, sequenced in a study of T cells in Graves' hyperthyroidism and ophthalmopathy. TCRdb recomputed calls from the multiplex PCR reads with MiXCR, one row per CDR3 protein. The sample has some 530,000 distinct CDR3 sequences; around a fifth are singletons. Sequencing was carried out using blood. Source of these receptors: a woman in her seventies with Graves' ophthalmopathy. Each CDR3 is given with its conserved first and last residue.

V gene: TRBV27
J gene: TRBJ1-4
CDR3 protein: CASSLVLDEKLFF

V gene: TRBV10-3
J gene: TRBJ1-1
CDR3 protein: CAISSRTGGTEAFF

V gene: TRBV7-8
J gene: TRBJ1-4
CDR3 protein: CASSPNDEKLFF

V gene: TRBV11-2
J gene: TRBJ2-2
CDR3 protein: CASSHVVAVTGELFF

V gene: TRBV28
J gene: TRBJ1-2
CDR3 protein: CASSLIPGQGAGGYTF

V gene: TRBV20-1
J gene: TRBJ2-3
CDR3 protein: CSAEWDKRTDTQYF

V gene: TRBV12-3/TRBV12-4
J gene: TRBJ1-5
CDR3 protein: CASSLMVDQPQHF

V gene: TRBV30
J gene: TRBJ2-3
CDR3 protein: CAWSEAGWGTDTQYF

V gene: TRBV6-1
J gene: TRBJ2-3
CDR3 protein: CASSQRGDTQYF

V gene: TRBV12-3/TRBV12-4
J gene: TRBJ2-3
CDR3 protein: CASSPGGTTDTQYF

V gene: TRBV10-3
J gene: TRBJ2-2
CDR3 protein: CAISWTGDTGELFF

V gene: TRBV7-8
J gene: TRBJ2-7
CDR3 protein: CASSLTGTSGSRYEQYF

V gene: TRBV6-1
J gene: TRBJ2-5
CDR3 protein: CASRPSVGRETQYF

V gene: TRBV27
J gene: TRBJ1-5
CDR3 protein: CASSWGVPGRNQPQHF

V gene: TRBV19
J gene: TRBJ2-1
CDR3 protein: CASSPGPGQGTKKAYRQFF

V gene: TRBV6-1
J gene: TRBJ1-3
CDR3 protein: CASSVTGLGGNTIYF

V gene: TRBV7-2
J gene: TRBJ1-5
CDR3 protein: CASSLSWDQPQHF

V gene: TRBV5-6
J gene: TRBJ2-5
CDR3 protein: CASSTGLAGVPRETQYF

V gene: TRBV4-1
J gene: TRBJ2-7
CDR3 protein: CASSQGPPDEQCF

V gene: TRBV24-1
J gene: TRBJ2-1
CDR3 protein: CATSEGGYSYNEQFF

V gene: TRBV9
J gene: TRBJ1-1
CDR3 protein: CASSVGQMNTEAFF

V gene: TRBV28
J gene: TRBJ1-1
CDR3 protein: CASSLFLPTGLNTEAFF

V gene: TRBV5-5
J gene: NA
CDR3 protein: CASSFWGSYNEQYF

V gene: TRBV14
J gene: TRBJ2-7
CDR3 protein: CASSQDIASVYEQYF

V gene: TRBV12-3/TRBV12-4
J gene: TRBJ2-2
CDR3 protein: CASSLSSLGELFF

V gene: TRBV6-4
J gene: TRBJ2-3
CDR3 protein: CASSDQGGPTLDTQYF

V gene: TRBV5-4
J gene: TRBJ2-1
CDR3 protein: CASSQTRDNEQFF

V gene: TRBV5-1
J gene: TRBJ2-5
CDR3 protein: CASSIPTGGLETQYF

V gene: TRBV3-1
J gene: TRBJ2-7
CDR3 protein: CASSQASGRGNEQYF

V gene: TRBV19
J gene: TRBJ2-7
CDR3 protein: CASSIGGGRYEQYF

V gene: TRBV18
J gene: TRBJ1-1
CDR3 protein: CASSLSKGTEAFF

V gene: TRBV28
J gene: TRBJ2-5
CDR3 protein: CASTLTSGRTKTQYF

V gene: TRBV4-3
J gene: TRBJ2-2
CDR3 protein: CASSQVLAGGPDNGELFF

V gene: TRBV24-1
J gene: TRBJ2-1
CDR3 protein: CATSDFSSGSWYNEQFF

V gene: TRBV18
J gene: TRBJ1-5
CDR3 protein: CASSPLEGNQPQHF

V gene: TRBV7-9
J gene: TRBJ2-7
CDR3 protein: CASSRDLSYEQYF